The entry that follows covers one TCR beta chain sequence. This clonotype was seen at least ten times. This clone's antigen is unknown. Base qualities are missing; no much larger clone stands one base away. Patients with uncontrolled infections, other autoimmune diseases, pregnancy or lactation were excluded. Diagnoses were established on the basis of clinical symptoms, serum thyroxine and TRAb, thyroid ultrasound, and orbital computed tomography. Trizol reagent was used to extract total RNA, and RNA quality was then checked on an Agilent 2100 Bioanalyzer. The TCR beta CDR3 regions were amplified from the RNA transcripts. The first round of RT-PCR for the TCR CDR3 was performed with the HTBI primer set and the Qiagen OneStep RT-PCR kit. Libraries were constructed in a second round of multiplex PCR, after which size selection and purification were carried out. The libraries were sequenced on an Illumina HiSeq2000 using paired-end 100 bp reads. The source study handled its data this way. SOAPnuke was used to process the raw data, with reads discarded if the reads contained adapters or uncalled bases, had a mean Phred below 15, or lacked an exact constant-primer or identifier match. High-quality paired reads were merged using COPE v1.2.5, and each unique nucleotide sequence was defined as a clonotype. MiTCR v1.1 was used to align clonotypes to the IMGT TRBV, TRBD and TRBJ reference segments. The analysis included only V-J combinations with a frequency above 0.0001, which together covered about 99% of the repertoires. A TCS score was defined as the ratio of F50 (clonal expansion) to E x V (chaos), with BLOSUM62-based TCRdist applied between CDR3 peptides within each V-J. Welch's t-statistics and random forest reduced approximately 520 V-J features to 10 to 15, which were used in a naive Bayes classifier (R e1071). The Morisita-Horn index was used to measure how similar the thyroid and blood repertoires were. TCRdb cleaned the public reads at Q25 with fastp, built clones with MiXCR and kept in-frame beta chains. Identical CDR3 proteins give one entry, which carries the most common genes and DNA. The authors' filters were not applied to this entry. The sample table lists 490,000 or so distinct CDR3 sequences, 35% to 50% of them with a count of one. The top ten clonotypes cover about two fifths of the sample.

From its cysteine to its phenylalanine, the CDR3 spans 14 amino acids. Only the CDR3 DNA stays, 42 bases, in frame from base 1. V drops 6 bases and J drops 4 bases, leaving 15 bases in between. This sample stems from a study of T cells in Graves' hyperthyroidism and ophthalmopathy (dated by TCRdb to between 2018 and 2021). As for the study more broadly: To identify TCR V-J signatures that set the groups apart, the researchers used a discovery cohort of more than 95 patients, made up of roughly 45 with Graves' ophthalmopathy and 57 with stable Graves' hyperthyroidism. Prospective prediction of ophthalmopathy was tested in an independent validation cohort of some 19 hyperthyroidism patients and 15 to 17 patients who later progressed to ophthalmopathy. For training and testing, the 100 or so patients in the discovery cohort were randomly divided in a 7:3 ratio. In six Graves' hyperthyroidism patients, the study also compared T-cell repertoires from thyroid tissue with T-cell repertoires from blood. Following sampling, methimazole starting at 30 mg daily was given to hyperthyroidism patients, and high-dose intravenous methylprednisolone was given to ophthalmopathy patients. The paper reports TCR Vbeta CDR3 sequencing of 135 peripheral blood samples: 43 ophthalmopathy, approximately 74 hyperthyroidism and 17 progressor patients.

Paper-wide results and their limitations: During validation, the model predicted progression to ophthalmopathy a median of approximately 7 months ahead of onset, with around 71% sensitivity and 72.22% specificity. Most expanded thyroid clonotypes (frequency above 0.001) were also found in blood, which suggests that blood repertoires may mirror thyroid immune responses. Ophthalmopathy was separated from stable hyperthyroidism by a 13 V-J signature model, with approximately 85% sensitivity and approximately 81% specificity obtained in cross-validation and 80%/75% obtained in testing. Sample size was not statistically predetermined, and investigators were not blinded to group allocation.

The TCR sequence derives from an adult woman with Graves' disease, either hyperthyroidism or ophthalmopathy (not recorded which). This chain is built from TRBV12-3 or TRBV12-4 and TRBJ1-2, with the D gene not confidently named. Source material: peripheral blood or thyroid tissue (not recorded which). The CDR3 is CASRAGPPGYGYTF. The DNA sequence is as follows: TGTGCCAGCAGAGCCGGGCCACCGGGCTATGGCTACACCTTC.